This T cell receptor beta chain was recovered during a study of Tregs in tolerant kidney transplant recipients. This CDR3 is 16 amino acids long. Germline assignment: CDR1 MNHNY and CDR2 SVGAGI (reference sequence). The V segment lost 2 bases and the J segment 4 bases; nucleotides outside the gene matches: 8. Study-level results: Few patients were studied, so findings need validation in larger groups.

The repertoire was sequenced with immunoSEQ multiplex PCR; TCRdb's copy has only in-frame clones and lacks some. The sample consists of around 230,000 clones, about 86% of them appearing once. Unstimulated Tregs (CD4+CD25+CD127-) and CD4+CD25- non-Tregs were sorted from PBMCs. With regard to this clone: Its cognate antigen is unknown.

The genes are TRBV6-6 and TRBJ2-7; TRBD2 aligns across 10 bases. This TCR was recovered from a human donor in good health. The sample taken for sequencing was CD4+ T cells from blood. The CDR3 protein is CASSYGLAGGHYEQYF. DNA of the CDR3: TGTGCCAGCAGTTACGGCTTAGCGGGGGGCCATTACGAGCAGTACTTC.